The 18 T cell receptor beta chains below all came from one sample that was sequenced in a study of shared clonotypes between healthy human individuals. The assay was immunoSEQ multiplex PCR, and TCRdb's table has in-frame clones only and misses some. The table has 450,000 to 500,000 clones, roughly 80% seen once. Sequencing was performed on PBMCs. Receptors originate from a woman in her thirties or forties in good health. Some clones in this sample may be carry-over from other donors' samples.

In DNA, the CDR3 is TGTGCCAGCTCACCACCGGGGGGGCAGGATGAAGCTTTCTTT. This sequence encodes CASSPPGGQDEAFF. The chain uses TRBV18 and TRBJ1-1; D is perhaps TRBD1 (6 bases). CDR1 is KGHSH and CDR2 is LQKENI in the germline V gene. This CDR3 has 14 residues. The V end was cut by 0 bases, the J end by 7 bases, with 12 bases between.

This clone has more than one count but fewer than ten. V usage is TRBV10-3 and J usage is TRBJ2-1; the match to TRBD2 covers 10 bases. In germline, CDR1 is ENHRY, CDR2 SYGVKD. Losses at the gene ends were 6 bases for V and 7 bases for J; bases not matched to a gene: 15. The CDR3 loop spans 17 amino acids. The CDR3 bases are TGTGCCATCAGGCAAGCGGGAGGGCCGCGAGGTGGGAATGAGCAGTTCTTC. Translated, it gives CAIRQAGGPRGGNEQFF.

As concerns this clone: Only one base separates this from a far larger clonotype, so it likely reflects a read error. The same CDR3 is also encoded by other DNA sequences in this sample. V is TRBV4-1 and J is TRBJ2-7; D uncertain. Trimming left V 2 bases short and J 4 bases short, with 9 bases between. Germline V CDR1 and CDR2: MGHRA, YSYEKL. CDR3 length equals 13 residues. CDR3 amino acids: CASSQLVGYEQYF. The CDR3 DNA reads as TGCGCCAGCAGCCAACTAGTAGGGTACGAGCAGTACTTC.

The V call is TRBV7-2, the J call TRBJ2-7; possible D gene TRBD2, 6 bases. CDR3 length: 15 residues. Looked up from germline, CDR1 is SGHTA and CDR2 is FQGNSA. Trimming removed 1 base from V and 2 bases from J, with 12 bases in between. CDR3 DNA: TGTGCCAGCAGCTTAGGGGCCGGGGGTGCCTACGAGCAGTACTTC. Protein product: CASSLGAGGAYEQYF.

On this clone itself: Other DNA sequences in the same sample also yield this CDR3. The chain links TRBV18 to TRBJ1-1; D is unclear. V lost 3 bases and J 1 base, leaving 3 bases between the germline ends. CDR1 KGHSH and CDR2 LQKENI come from the germline V gene. This CDR3 is built from 12 residues. DNA for the CDR3: TGTGCCAGCTCACCGGGGAACACTGAAGCTTTCTTT. Its translation: CASSPGNTEAFF.

This clone appeared a single time. This likely came from a read error, as a far larger clone is one base away. Other DNA variants within this sample encode the same CDR3. This chain connects TRBV30 to TRBJ2-7, with D possibly TRBD2 on 6 matching bases. V lost 0 bases and J 1 base, leaving 10 bases between the germline ends. Germline CDR1 GTSNPN, CDR2 SVGIG (reference sequence). The CDR3 has 14 residues. In nucleotides, the CDR3 is TGTGCCTGGAGTGTACTAGCAGGGTCCTACGAGCAGTACTTC. This encodes CAWSVLAGSYEQYF.

DNA of the CDR3: TGTGCCAGCAGTTTACTAAGACAGGGTGCCGGGGAGCTGTTTTTT. Protein: CASSLLRQGAGELFF. The chain uses TRBV28 and TRBJ2-2; 7 bases line up with TRBD1. This CDR3 region has 15 residues. Germline V gives CDR1 MDHEN, CDR2 SYDVKM. J was trimmed by 6 bases and V by 2 bases; bases with no gene match: 6.

Turning to this clone: A single base is all that separates this from a far larger clone, so a read error is likely. The V call is TRBV30, the J call TRBJ1-1; unclear D gene. This CDR3 is built from 13 residues. CDR1 and CDR2 from the germline V gene are GTSNPN and SVGIG (reference sequence). V gave up 4 bases and J gave up 5 bases, with 14 bases separating them. Here the CDR3 reads CAWNEIAETEAFF. The CDR3 nucleotides read TGTGCCTGGAATGAGATAGCGGAGACTGAAGCTTTCTTT.

This clone was seen just once. The chain couples TRBV7-6 to TRBJ2-7; 7 bases match TRBD1. Germline V gene data show CDR1 as SGHVS and CDR2 as FNYEAQ. The CDR3 runs 17 residues. Losses at the gene ends were 2 bases for V and 0 bases for J; bases not matched to a gene: 10. The CDR3 loop reads CASSLMPLDRNSYEQYF. DNA for the CDR3: TGTGCCAGCAGCTTAATGCCCCTGGACAGGAACTCCTACGAGCAGTACTTC.

V usage is TRBV5-4 and J usage is TRBJ2-1; either TRBD1 or TRBD2 may fit D (6 bases each). The CDR3 contains 17 residues. The germline gives CDR1 SGHNT, CDR2 YYREEE (reference sequence). V gave up 0 bases and J gave up 10 bases, with 23 bases separating them. In DNA form, the CDR3 reads TGTGCCAGCAGCTTGGCCAGGGGAGCGGGCCCACAATGGGAGCAGTTCTTC. This translates into CASSLARGAGPQWEQFF.

The V call is TRBV11-3, the J call TRBJ1-1, with 9 positions matching TRBD1. J was trimmed by 3 bases and V by 4 bases; bases with no gene match: 6. CDR1 SGHNT and CDR2 YENEEA come from the germline V gene. This CDR3 region has 15 residues. CDR3 coding DNA: TGTGCCAGCAGCTCCGGACAGGGGAGTGACACTGAAGCTTTCTTT. Protein product: CASSSGQGSDTEAFF.

J is TRBJ2-2 and V is TRBV11-2, with D perhaps matching TRBD1 (6 bases). With 4 bases removed from V and 3 bases from J, the gap between germline ends came to 9 bases. This CDR3 is built from 14 residues. Germline CDR1 is SGHAT and CDR2 is FQNNGV. This CDR3 is CASSSYRDTGELFF. Written as DNA, the CDR3 is TGTGCCAGCAGCTCCTACAGGGACACCGGGGAGCTGTTTTTT.

Notes on this clone: One base separates it from a far larger clone, so it is likely a read error. The sample has other DNA sequences that encode this CDR3 too. The V call is TRBV7-2, the J call TRBJ2-7; D may be TRBD2 (6 bases). The V gene lost 0 bases and the J gene lost 10 bases, with 19 bases spanning the gap. Germline CDR1 SGHTA, CDR2 FQGNSA. CDR3 length equals 15 residues. The CDR3 loop is CASSLAGGKSTEQYF. The CDR3 DNA reads as TGTGCCAGCAGCTTAGCTGGCGGGAAATCGACCGAACAGTACTTC.

With respect to this clone: A read error is likely here: a far larger clone is one base away. The chain carries TRBV19 and TRBJ1-2; D remains unclear. The CDR3 totals 13 residues. CDR1 and CDR2 (germline): LNHDA, SQIVND (reference sequence). This chain's CDR3 is CASSVDTEYGYTF. The CDR3 DNA sequence: TGTGCCAGTAGTGTAGATACAGAATATGGCTACACCTTC.

This clone appeared a few times. The chain uses TRBV10-1 and TRBJ2-1; 7 bases are a match to TRBD2. V trimming: 4 bases; J trimming: 8 bases; junction bases outside the gene matches: 14. CDR1 is WNHNN and CDR2 is SYGVQD in the germline V gene (reference sequence). This CDR3 has 16 residues. CDR3 coding DNA: TGCGCCAGCAGTGGGACTAGGGCGGACGGTTTGGATGAGCAGTTCTTC. Translating it yields CASSGTRADGLDEQFF.

The chain uses TRBV5-4 and TRBJ2-1, with D hard to call. Trimming shortened V by 1 base and J by 5 bases, and 7 bases separated the two germline ends. This CDR3 has 13 residues. The germline gives CDR1 SGHNT, CDR2 YYREEE (reference sequence). The CDR3 loop reads CASSLWENNEQFF. CDR3 nucleotides: TGTGCCAGCAGCTTGTGGGAAAACAATGAGCAGTTCTTC.

The genes are TRBV7-6 and TRBJ2-7; D not resolved. V shed 2 bases and J shed 13 bases, with 36 bases lying between them. The CDR3 sequence is 19 residues long. Germline values: CDR1 SGHVS, CDR2 FNYEAQ. CDR3 residues: CASSLSYAKGGVERMLLYF. The CDR3 region has the DNA TGTGCCAGCAGCTTATCGTACGCAAAAGGTGGAGTAGAACGTATGCTTCTTTACTTC.

Concerning this clone itself: A clone one base away is much larger, so this may be a read error. This chain uses TRBV6-4 with TRBJ2-1; D could derive from TRBD1 or TRBD2 (5 bases each). In germline, CDR1 is MRHNA, CDR2 SNTAGT. The CDR3 is 15 amino acids. CDR3 residues: CAISDWAGRDNEQFF. For the CDR3, the DNA is TGTGCCATCAGTGACTGGGCAGGGCGGGACAATGAGCAGTTCTTC.